This T cell receptor (beta chain) was recovered during a study of shared clonotypes between healthy human individuals. Study-level points and caveats: Limited genetic and exposure-history diversity came from having few donors. Rarefaction curves obtained for sorted subsets showed sequencing incomplete despite large depth. Sampling used blood alone; tissue repertoires probably differ.

V gave up 6 bases and J gave up 2 bases, with 11 bases separating them. Germline CDR1 MNHEY, CDR2 SVGAGI. CDR3 size: 13 residues. Selected positively for CCR7 and CD45RO-negative, naive CD8 cells excluded terminally differentiated effector memory CD45RA+ cells. How the authors handled the data: Junction-only immunoSEQ sequences carried no quality scores, so filtering differed. Method: immunoSEQ multiplex PCR; TCRdb's copy keeps in-frame clones and lacks some. V, J and clone size reflect that table, while D and trimming were determined from the DNA. In the table there are approximately 2,000,000 clones, 90% to 95% of which are singletons. A remark on this clone: The antigen is undetermined.

This TCR came from a man aged 18 to 35 in good health. Some clones in this sample may be carry-over from other donors' samples. Sequencing was performed on naive CD8+ T cells from PBMCs. The chain employs TRBV6-5 and TRBJ2-7; TRBD2 is a possible D gene (6 bases). DNA of the CDR3: TGTGCCAGCAGGTACACGGGAGCCTACGAGCAGTACTTC. As protein: CASRYTGAYEQYF.